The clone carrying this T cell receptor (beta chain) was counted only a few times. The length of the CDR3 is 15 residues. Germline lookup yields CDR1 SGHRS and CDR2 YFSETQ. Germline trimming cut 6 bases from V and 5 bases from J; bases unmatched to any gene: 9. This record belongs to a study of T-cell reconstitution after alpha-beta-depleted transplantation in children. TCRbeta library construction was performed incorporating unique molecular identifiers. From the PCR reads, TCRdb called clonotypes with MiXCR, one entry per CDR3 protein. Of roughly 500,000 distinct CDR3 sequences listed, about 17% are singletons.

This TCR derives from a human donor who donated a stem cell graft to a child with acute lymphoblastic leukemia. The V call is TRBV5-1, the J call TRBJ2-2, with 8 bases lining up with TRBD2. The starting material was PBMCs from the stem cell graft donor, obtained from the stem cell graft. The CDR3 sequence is CASTGLEGATGELFF. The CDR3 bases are TGCGCCAGCACGGGACTAGAAGGGGCGACCGGGGAGCTGTTTTTT.